A single sample gave rise to the 20 T cell receptor beta chains below, sequenced in a study of shared clonotypes between healthy human individuals (dated by TCRdb to the early 2020s). Library preparation employed the immunoSEQ multiplex PCR assay. Not all clones reach the TCRdb copy of this immuneACCESS table, which keeps in-frame sequences only. Checked studies attribute under half of the gap to unresolved V genes and leave the rest unexplained. This sample comprises roughly 2.2 million clones, 93% of them detected only once. The top ten clonotypes cover 0.39% of the sample. Input material: naive CD4+ T cells from PBMCs. The cell subset or site label here, explained by the study, means: CD45RA+ positively selected. These TCRs come from a man aged 18-30 years in good health. Some clones in this sample may be carry-over from other donors' samples.

Worth noting for this clone: At one boundary the junction diverges from the germline segment, which might be a read error. The chain combines TRBV5-1 with TRBJ2-5, with 8 bases matching TRBD1. This CDR3 region has 13 residues. Germline V gene lookup returns CDR1 SGHRS and CDR2 YFSETQ. CDR3 amino acids: CASRLDRAETQYF. Written as DNA, the CDR3 is TGCGCCAGCAGATTGGACAGGGCCGAGACCCAGTACTTC.

On this clone: Its ends do not fully match the called genes, so a read error is possible. The chain couples TRBV5-1 to TRBJ1-1; D is perhaps TRBD1 (5 bases). The germline V gene has CDR1 SGHRS and CDR2 YFSETQ. The CDR3 has 15 amino acids. The CDR3 loop is CASSSLTSGNAEAFF. For the CDR3, the DNA is TGCGCCAGCAGCTCCTTGACCTCAGGGAACGCTGAAGCTTTCTTT. Full variable domain (outside the CDR3, taken from reference TRBV5-1 and TRBJ1-1): KAGVTQTPRYLIKTRGQQVTLSCSPISGHRSVSWYQQTPGQGLQFLFEYFSETQRNKGNFPGRFSGRQFSNSRSEMNVSTLELGDSALYLCASSSLTSGNAEAFFGQGTRLTVV.

The chain carries TRBV30 and TRBJ1-5, with TRBD1 matching 7 bases. CDR3 length: 14 residues. Per the germline V gene, CDR1 is GTSNPN and CDR2 is SVGIG (reference sequence). The V gene end was trimmed by 5 bases and the J gene end by 6 bases; junction bases not matched to a gene: 10. The CDR3 here is CAWALAGGRQPQHF. Written as DNA, the CDR3 is TGTGCCTGGGCGTTGGCAGGGGGGCGTCAGCCCCAGCATTTT.

This chain's CDR3 is CASRPSGTGGGELFF. Here the CDR3 DNA reads TGTGCCAGCCGACCTAGCGGGACAGGAGGTGGGGAGCTGTTTTTT. The V call is TRBV19, the J call TRBJ2-2, with TRBD2 as a possible D gene (9 bases). From germline, CDR1 is LNHDA and CDR2 SQIVND (reference sequence). Between the trimmed V and J ends, which lost 9 bases and 8 bases, there was a span of 22 bases. This CDR3 has 15 amino acids.

The chain has TRBV7-9 and TRBJ2-5; 14 bases match TRBD2. The J segment lost 5 bases and the V segment lost 5 bases, leaving 13 bases of the junction unmatched. Germline lookup yields CDR1 SEHNR and CDR2 FQNEAQ (reference sequence). The CDR3 consists of 18 residues. The CDR3 region is CASSPGGTSGSSGETQYF. DNA of the CDR3: TGTGCCAGCAGCCCTGGCGGGACTAGCGGGAGTTCGGGGGAGACCCAGTACTTC.

The sample holds one count of this clone. The rearrangement joins TRBV5-1 to TRBJ1-6, with a possible D match to TRBD1 (5 bases). Germline lookup yields CDR1 SGHRS and CDR2 YFSETQ. With 0 bases removed from V and 8 bases from J, the gap between germline ends came to 12 bases. The CDR3 length is 15 residues. In DNA form, the CDR3 reads TGCGCCAGCAGCTTGGAAGGCAGGGTTTATTCACCCCTCCACTTT. It codes for CASSLEGRVYSPLHF.

The V call is TRBV2, the J call TRBJ2-5; D is ambiguous. Trimming took 4 bases from V and 5 from J, leaving 14 bases between them. This CDR3 has 14 amino acids. Germline assignment: CDR1 SNHLY and CDR2 FYNNEI. The CDR3 region is CASSAVGRRETQYF. DNA for the CDR3: TGTGCCAGCAGTGCGGTGGGTAGACGGGAGACCCAGTACTTC.

With respect to this clone: This CDR3 is also generated by other DNA sequences in the sample. V is TRBV9 and J is TRBJ2-6, with D perhaps matching TRBD2 (6 bases). This CDR3 contains 15 residues. Germline V lookup: CDR1 SGDLS, CDR2 YYNGEE. With 2 bases removed from V and 0 bases from J, the gap between germline ends came to 6 bases. The CDR3 region has the DNA TGTGCCAGCAGCGTCGGGAGCTCTGGGGCCAACGTCCTGACTTTC. Protein: CASSVGSSGANVLTF.

The chain has TRBV2 and TRBJ2-4; 11 bases match TRBD2. The CDR3 has 16 amino acids. Trimming removed 1 base from V and 2 bases from J; junction bases left unmatched: 1. Germline loops: CDR1 SNHLY, CDR2 FYNNEI. The CDR3 region is CASSEGLAGTKNIQYF. DNA for the CDR3: TGTGCCAGCAGTGAAGGACTAGCGGGAACCAAAAACATTCAGTACTTC.

V gene TRBV28 combines with J gene TRBJ2-1; the D is unclear. The length of the CDR3 is 15 residues. Trimming took 5 bases from V and 4 from J, leaving 15 bases between them. CDR1 is MDHEN and CDR2 is SYDVKM in the germline V gene. The CDR3 sequence is CASSPFNGEYNEQFF. In DNA form, the CDR3 reads TGTGCCAGCAGTCCCTTCAACGGAGAGTACAATGAGCAGTTCTTC.

The gene calls are TRBV9 and TRBJ1-4; no firm D call. Per the germline V gene, CDR1 is SGDLS and CDR2 is YYNGEE. This CDR3 has 13 residues. V was trimmed by 1 base and J by 8 bases, leaving 9 bases between them. This CDR3 is CASSVWVGEKLFF. The CDR3, as DNA: TGTGCCAGCAGCGTATGGGTGGGCGAAAAACTGTTTTTT.

The chain combines TRBV19 with TRBJ1-1; 10 bases are a match to TRBD1. This CDR3 has 13 residues. The trim removed 4 bases at V and 7 bases at J, leaving 3 bases unmatched. Germline assignment: CDR1 LNHDA and CDR2 SQIVND (reference sequence). The CDR3 here is CASSRDRGIEAFF. CDR3 DNA sequence: TGTGCCAGTAGTAGGGACAGGGGTATTGAAGCTTTCTTT.

The chain employs TRBV6-5 and TRBJ2-7, with TRBD1 matching 8 bases. Looked up from germline, CDR1 is MNHEY and CDR2 is SVGAGI. This CDR3 is built from 15 residues. Unmatched junction bases numbered 13, after V lost 6 bases and J lost 6 bases. The CDR3 region has the DNA TGTGCCAGCAGAGCCCGACAGGGGCCCTTGTTCGAGCAGTACTTC. Protein: CASRARQGPLFEQYF.

This clone was counted once. V and J are TRBV25-1 and TRBJ2-2, with D hard to call. This CDR3 is built from 13 residues. The V end lost 7 bases, the J end lost 1 base, and 7 bases lay between the germline ends. Germline assignment: CDR1 MGHDK and CDR2 SYGVNS. This CDR3 is CASNGWNTGELFF. The CDR3 DNA reads as TGTGCCAGCAACGGGTGGAACACCGGGGAGCTGTTTTTT.

CDR3 residues: CASSPEPGHYEQYF. The CDR3 DNA is TGTGCCAGCAGTCCTGAACCGGGGCACTACGAGCAGTACTTC. The V gene is TRBV2, the J gene TRBJ2-7, with D perhaps assigned TRBD1 or TRBD2 (5 bases each). This CDR3 contains 14 residues. The germline gives CDR1 SNHLY, CDR2 FYNNEI. Trimming removed 5 bases at V and 3 bases at J, with 14 bases between. The variable domain in full, with the rest retrieved from reference TRBV2 and TRBJ2-7, is EPEVTQTPSHQVTQMGQEVILRCVPISNHLYFYWYRQILGQKVEFLVSFYNNEISEKSEIFDDQFSVERPDGSNFTLKIRSTKLEDSAMYFCASSPEPGHYEQYFGPGTRLTVT.

This clone was found once. The chain carries TRBV6-6 and TRBJ2-3, with unresolved D. The length of the CDR3 is 14 residues. The V end was cut by 0 bases, the J end by 4 bases, with 8 bases between. The V gene's germline CDR1 is MNHNY and CDR2 SVGAGI (reference sequence). In DNA, the CDR3 is TGTGCCAGCAGTTACTCGCCTAGATCAGATACGCAGTATTTT. This encodes CASSYSPRSDTQYF.

The chain links TRBV6-6 to TRBJ2-2; D is ambiguous. This CDR3 has 14 amino acids. V was cut by 2 bases and J by 5 bases, with 9 bases left in between. Germline V gene data show CDR1 as MNHNY and CDR2 as SVGAGI (reference sequence). The CDR3 loop reads CASSYHTATGELFF. CDR3 sequence (DNA): TGTGCCAGCAGTTACCATACTGCGACCGGGGAGCTGTTTTTT.

The J gene is TRBJ2-2, the V gene TRBV5-4, with D unresolved. Looked up from germline, CDR1 is SGHNT and CDR2 is YYREEE (reference sequence). The CDR3 totals 12 residues. V was trimmed by 4 bases and J by 1 base, leaving 2 bases between them. This CDR3 is CASSKNTGELFF. CDR3 DNA: TGTGCCAGCAGCAAGAACACCGGGGAGCTGTTTTTT.

In DNA, the CDR3 is TGTGCCAGTAGTATCAGACAGGGGGGATTAGGTCGCACTGAAGCTTTCTTT. Its translation is CASSIRQGGLGRTEAFF. This chain uses TRBV19 with TRBJ1-1; 9 positions agree with TRBD1. Germline V gene lookup returns CDR1 LNHDA and CDR2 SQIVND (reference sequence). This CDR3 region has 17 residues. Trimming took 3 bases from V and 4 from J; bases not matched to a gene: 12.

The rearrangement joins TRBV10-1 to TRBJ2-1, with 9 positions matching TRBD2. The CDR3 has 17 amino acids. The ends lost 0 bases at V and 9 bases at J; junction bases unmatched: 12. Germline V lookup: CDR1 WNHNN, CDR2 SYGVQD (reference sequence). The CDR3 coding sequence is TGCGCCAGCAGTGAGTCGACTCCAGGGATAGCGGGAGCTGAGCAGTTCTTC. Residues: CASSESTPGIAGAEQFF.